This T cell receptor (beta chain) was recovered during a study of blood T cell repertoires in COVID-19 (dated by TCRdb to the early 2020s). Concerning the study at large: Samples covering the acute and convalescent phases of COVID-19 were provided by collaborators in the United States, Italy and Spain. The prospective study material was composed of cDNA or gDNA derived from T cells, B-cell-depleted T cells, or PBMCs. Subjects who had been exposed to COVID-19, were actively infected with it, or had recovered from it provided the deeply sampled blood TCRbeta repertoires that made up the dataset. The repertoires were made available in a free public database intended to serve as a resource for research on the immune response to SARS-CoV-2. The samples were drawn from the first 160 participants of the ongoing ImmuneRACE study and from about 1,200 subjects provided by 6 global collaborators. A de-identified subject ID, COVID-19 status, age in years and sex were almost always included in the sample metadata. Where available, HLA class I and class II types were obtained from metadata supplied by the sample provider rather than from assay-based typing. Overall study outcomes, separate from this receptor: The quantity of clinical and demographic metadata differed by source and by participant and was supplied without curation.

The immunoSEQ Assay, a bias-controlled multiplex PCR, was used to amplify TCRbeta CDR3 regions from genomic DNA. The study's processing was this. Within the assay, amplification of reference gene primers was used to estimate how many nucleated cells each sample contained. To quantify the absolute abundance of each unique TCRbeta CDR3 rearrangement, sequence reads were collapsed and filtered. For each sample, productive Simpson clonality was calculated as the square root of Simpson's diversity index across productive rearrangements. TCRdb carries this immuneACCESS record with in-frame sequences only. Its versions omit some clonotypes, under half of them owing to an unresolved V gene in the studies checked, with the rest unexplained. V and J calls plus clone size are reproduced from that table; the DNA served to infer D and trimming. The sample table holds under 90,000 clones, of which over 65% were seen once. The ten largest clones represent less than 7.5% of the sample.

Each collaborating institution followed its own protocols to collect whole blood in K2EDTA tubes. Collaborator samples were shipped for TCRbeta analysis as frozen whole blood, isolated PBMCs, or DNA extracted from either sample type. The CDR3 numbers 17 residues from cysteine through phenylalanine. Only CDR3 DNA is held: 51 bases, read in frame from base 1. CDR1 is given as KGHSH and CDR2 as LQKENI, both from the germline V gene. V gives up 2 bases and J gives up 4 bases, and the segment between their germline ends measures 20 bases. Details on this clone: Its recognized antigen is unknown. No base-level quality is on record; no much larger clone is a single base apart.

This sequence uses TRBV18 and TRBJ2-5; TRBD1 is possibly the D segment (6 matching bases). This sequence was found in a man in his fifties or sixties with active or convalescent COVID-19. The sequenced material came from peripheral blood. The CDR3 region has the sequence CASSPFTGIKPGETQYF. The sequence in DNA is TGTGCCAGCTCACCATTTACAGGGATCAAGCCAGGAGAGACCCAGTACTTC.